The present TCR beta chain was sequenced within a study of T cell responses to AZD1222 COVID-19 vaccine. The CDR3 totals 14 residues. CDR1 is GTSNPN and CDR2 is SVGIG in the germline V gene (reference sequence). With V trimmed by 5 bases and J by 4 bases, 5 bases remained unmatched. Points on this clone: What it binds is unknown.

Findings of the study overall: Regions 160-218 and 743-854 dominated among vaccine-associated CD4 TCRs spanning spike. Donors were chiefly white British, with a greater number of females, and clonal diversity was perhaps underestimated.

Method: immunoSEQ multiplex PCR; TCRdb's copy keeps in-frame clones and lacks some. Found here are about 94,000 clones, roughly 90% of them singletons; the top ten hold about 12%. The source was peripheral blood, collected 28 days after the second AZD1222 dose. The chain employs TRBV30 and TRBJ2-3; 11 bases line up with TRBD1. The clonotype comes from an adult who received the AZD1222 COVID-19 vaccine. DNA for the CDR3: TGTGCCTGGGAGGGGGGACAGGGGGCAGATACGCAGTATTTT. Translation gives CAWEGGQGADTQYF.